Listed below are T cell receptor beta chains from one sample, sequenced in a study of response to subunit inactivated influenza vaccine. TCRdb recomputed calls from the RT-PCR reads with MiXCR, one row per CDR3 protein. The data contain about 520,000 distinct CDR3 sequences, 25% of them singletons. This specimen was CD4+ T cells sorted from PBMCs, taken roughly 5 days after vaccination. The receptors originated from a man in his forties or fifties who received an inactivated influenza vaccine. CDR3s include the opening cysteine and the closing phenylalanine or tryptophan. A D gene is named only where the DNA matches it firmly. Size is omitted from some rows. Given values are once, few, many or a class for expanded clones.

TRBJ1-1 | TRBV5-4 | TRBD1 | once | TGTGCCAGCAGCCAGGACAGGGTTGCTTTCTTT | CASSQDRVAFF
TRBJ2-1 | TRBV7-9 | NA | few | TGTGCCAGCAGCGGGCGGCTCTACAATGAGCAGTTCTTC | CASSGRLYNEQFF
TRBJ1-2 | TRBV20-1 | TRBD1 | NA | TGCAGTGCTAGGTCAGGGGGCCTCTATGGCTACACCTTC | CSARSGGLYGYTF
TRBJ2-1 | TRBV9 | NA | many | TGTGCCAGCAGCGTACTCCCTAACAATGAGCAGTTCTTC | CASSVLPNNEQFF
TRBJ2-7 | TRBV2 | TRBD1 | few | TGTGCCAGCACTCTCCCGGTAGGCAGGGGGAGCTCCTACGAGCAGTACTTC | CASTLPVGRGSSYEQYF
TRBJ1-6 | TRBV20-1 | NA | NA | TGCAGTGCTAGCGATAATTCACCCCTCCACTTT | CSASDNSPLHF
TRBJ2-7 | TRBV18 | NA | NA | TGTGCCAGCTCACCTAGTTTGTACGAGCAGTACTTC | CASSPSLYEQYF
TRBJ2-1 | TRBV5-5 | NA | NA | TGTGCCAGCAGCACAACCCGAGGCGACAATGAGCAGTTCTTC | CASSTTRGDNEQFF
TRBJ2-1 | TRBV18 | NA | many | TGTGCCAGCTCACCTAAGGGCGGGGAAGGGGCCTACAATGAGCAGTTCTTC | CASSPKGGEGAYNEQFF
TRBJ2-7 | TRBV18 | NA | NA | TGTGCCAGCTCACCTATGCCAGACAACTCCTACGAGCAGTACTTC | CASSPMPDNSYEQYF
TRBJ2-7 | TRBV18 | TRBD1 | NA | TGTGCCAGCTCACCCTCAGGACAGGGAAGTCGGCGGCGGCAGTACTTC | CASSPSGQGSRRRQYF
TRBJ2-3 | TRBV6-5 | NA | NA | TGTGCCAGCAGTTATTCCAGCAGATCCCCGACAGATACGCAGTATTTT | CASSYSSRSPTDTQYF
TRBJ1-6 | TRBV10-3 | NA | NA | TGTGCCAACCCGAGGGTCGGGGATTCACCCCTCCACTTT | CANPRVGDSPLHF
TRBJ2-6 | TRBV12-3/TRBV12-4 | TRBD1 | few | TGTGCCAGCAGTTCGGCAGGGGGCAGCTCTGGGGCCAACGTCCTGACTTTC | CASSSAGGSSGANVLTF
TRBJ1-2 | TRBV9 | NA | NA | TGTGCCAGCAGCGTTGCCCCCTCTATGGGGAGGGCGATCTCCTATGGCTACACCTTC | CASSVAPSMGRAISYGYTF
TRBJ2-7 | TRBV6-1 | TRBD1 | NA | TGTGCCAGCAGACCCCCGACAGGGGCTAACGAGCAGTACTTC | CASRPPTGANEQYF
TRBJ2-7 | TRBV5-8 | NA | NA | TGTGCCATCAGCTGGGGACAAGAGGGGGAGCAGTACTTC | CAISWGQEGEQYF
TRBJ2-6 | TRBV5-1 | NA | many | TGCGCCAGCAGCTCGGATAGTGGACGGATCTCTGGGGCCAACGTCCTGACTTTC | CASSSDSGRISGANVLTF
TRBJ2-5 | TRBV6-1 | NA | NA | TGTGCCAGCAGAAAGCGACTAGGGAATAAAGAGACCCAGTACTTC | CASRKRLGNKETQYF
TRBJ2-7 | TRBV7-2 | TRBD2 | NA | TGTGCCAGCACCGTGACTAGCGCCCACGAGCAGTACTTC | CASTVTSAHEQYF
TRBJ2-3 | TRBV5-1 | TRBD2 | NA | TGCGCCAGCAGCTTGGGTTCTAGCGGATTCACAGATACGCAGTATTTT | CASSLGSSGFTDTQYF
TRBJ2-6 | TRBV20-1 | TRBD1 | few | TGCAGTGCTGAGGGCATGGACAGGGGCTTGTTCTCTGGGGCCAACGTCCTGACTTTC | CSAEGMDRGLFSGANVLTF
TRBJ1-1 | TRBV3-1 | NA | few | TGTGCCAGCAGCCAACAGGGCACTGAAGCTTTCTTT | CASSQQGTEAFF
TRBJ2-7 | TRBV6-2/TRBV6-3 | TRBD1 | NA | TGTGCCAGCAGGACGACAGGGAGTGACGGGTACTTC | CASRTTGSDGYF
TRBJ2-2 | TRBV24-1 | NA | NA | TGTGCCACCAGTGGCCGGGACACCACCGGGGAGCTGTTTTTT | CATSGRDTTGELFF
TRBJ1-5 | TRBV20-1 | NA | few | TGCAGTGCTAGGGGACTCGGGGCCGGGCCCCAGCATTTT | CSARGLGAGPQHF
TRBJ1-1 | TRBV14 | TRBD1 | NA | TGTGCCAGCAGCAAATACAGGGGAGTGAACACTGAAGCTTTCTTT | CASSKYRGVNTEAFF
TRBJ1-4 | TRBV12-3/TRBV12-4 | NA | few | TGTGCCAGCAGTTTTTACAGCCCTAATGAAAAACTGTTTTTT | CASSFYSPNEKLFF
TRBJ2-1 | TRBV7-9 | NA | NA | TGTGCCAGCAGCTTAGTCAGGTCAACAGGGTTCGACAATGAGCAGTTCTTC | CASSLVRSTGFDNEQFF
TRBJ2-3 | TRBV5-5 | TRBD1 | NA | TGTGCCAGCAGCGCCACCCCAGGGGGCTTCACAGATACGCAGTATTTT | CASSATPGGFTDTQYF
TRBJ2-1 | TRBV7-2 | NA | NA | TGTGCCAGCAGCTTAGCGGGAGGTGTCTTAGGGGATGAGCAGTTCTTC | CASSLAGGVLGDEQFF
TRBJ2-7 | TRBV6-2/TRBV6-3 | TRBD1 | NA | TGTGCCAGCAGCCCCACGGGACAGGGCTTCTACGAGCAGTACTTC | CASSPTGQGFYEQYF
TRBJ2-7 | TRBV10-3 | NA | NA | TGTGCCATCAGTGCCGACAGGAGAAACGAGCAGTACTTC | CAISADRRNEQYF
TRBJ1-6 | TRBV3-1 | NA | few | TGTGCCAGCAGCCAAACGGGAGCCCTCCACTTT | CASSQTGALHF
TRBJ2-1 | TRBV11-2 | TRBD2 | many | TGTGCCAGCAGCTTACCTAGCGGGGGCCCCAGGCAGTTCTTC | CASSLPSGGPRQFF
TRBJ2-5 | TRBV24-1 | TRBD2 | NA | TGTGCCACCAGTGACGCCGGGCTAGCGGGGGCCTTGGGGACCCAGTACTTC | CATSDAGLAGALGTQYF
TRBJ2-3 | TRBV10-3 | TRBD2 | many | TGTGCCATCACCGTCCCCGGGACTAGCGGGAGAACAGATACGCAGTATTTT | CAITVPGTSGRTDTQYF
TRBJ2-2 | TRBV6-5 | NA | NA | TGTGCCAGCAGTTACTCGATTGGGACCCCCCCAGGGGAGCTGTTTTTT | CASSYSIGTPPGELFF
TRBJ1-2 | TRBV20-1 | NA | NA | TGCAGTGGTAGATTCACCAGCACGGGAGGCTACACCTTC | CSGRFTSTGGYTF
TRBJ2-1 | TRBV4-2 | TRBD1 | NA | TGTGCCAGCAGCCGAGGGACAGGGGGGGGCAATGAGCAGTTCTTC | CASSRGTGGGNEQFF
TRBJ1-1 | TRBV9 | NA | NA | TGTGCCAGCAGCGCGCTCCAGGAGGAAGCTTTCTTT | CASSALQEEAFF
TRBJ1-3 | TRBV5-1 | NA | NA | TGCGCCAGCAGCAGGGGAATTGGTTCACTCTCTGGAAACACCATATATTTT | CASSRGIGSLSGNTIYF
TRBJ2-1 | TRBV5-1 | TRBD2 | NA | TGCGCCAGCAGCCGAGAGAGCGGGGGGGCCTACAATGAGCAGTTCTTC | CASSRESGGAYNEQFF